This entry is about one TCR beta chain. The data stem from a study of CD8 T cells in ankylosing spondylitis. The CDR3 has 13 amino acids. CDR1 and CDR2 from the germline V gene are DFQATT and SNEGSKA (reference sequence). V lost 0 bases and J lost 3, with 9 bases in between. Each CDR3 protein is one row after TCRdb ran MiXCR on the 5' RACE reads. The table records tens of thousands of distinct CDR3 sequences, 5.3% of them present only once. The TCR was taken from a male donor with ankylosing spondylitis or in good health (not recorded which). This chain links TRBV20-1 with TRBJ2-7; D gene uncertain. Sample: blood, either unsorted or a sorted T cell fraction (not recorded which). The CDR3 DNA reads as TGCAGTGCTAGAGATTTGGGGATCTACGAGCAGTACTTC. Protein product: CSARDLGIYEQYF.